This T cell receptor (beta chain) comes out of a study of Ad26.COV2.S vaccination and SARS-CoV-2 variants. Study-wide context: Dosing was one shot or two shots 56 days apart.

Germline lookup yields CDR1 SGHDT and CDR2 YYEEEE. Between the trimmed V and J ends, which lost 3 bases and 0 bases, there was a span of 12 bases. This CDR3 is built from 15 residues. Study-level results: The placebo group had lower spike-specific TCR breadth than the vaccine recipients did. Using TCR breadth and depth analyses may have led to underestimated total T cell responses.

A remark on this clone: Its matching antigen is unknown.

The protocol was immunoSEQ multiplex PCR, while the TCRdb copy is restricted to in-frame clones and leaves out a portion. The table has 300,000 to 400,000 clones, around 86% seen once. Documented treatment: around 19 received Ad26.COV2.S at low or high dose, single or two shots; about 5 received placebo; per-sample allocation not given. Collection of samples fell on day 63 after the first vaccine or placebo injection. This vaccine is an Ad26 vector that expresses the Wuhan-strain SARS-CoV-2 spike. This receptor was identified in a person aged 18-65 years who received the Ad26.COV2.S COVID-19 vaccine or a placebo. V gene TRBV5-6 combines with J gene TRBJ1-1; D is unclear. Sequencing was performed on peripheral blood, taken in a trial of Ad26.COV2.S vaccine versus placebo. The CDR3 reads CASSYEHIMNTEAFF. The CDR3 DNA follows: TGTGCCAGCAGCTACGAGCACATCATGAACACTGAAGCTTTCTTT.